The rows below give T cell receptor beta chains drawn from one sample of a study of early T cells in non-severe SARS-CoV-2 infection. TCRdb analysed the 5' RACE reads with MiXCR anew, one entry per CDR3 protein. The sample yields around 68,000 distinct CDR3 sequences, roughly 13% seen once. The source material was whole blood, sampled at baseline. These receptors all come from an adult who was a healthcare worker with PCR-confirmed SARS-CoV-2 infection or an uninfected control (not recorded which). Both conserved end residues are part of each CDR3. A D gene is named only where the DNA matches it firmly. The size of a clone is reported for some rows only, either as once, few or many, or as a class for expanded clones.

TGCGCCAGCGGTTTGGGCAATGAGCAGTTCTTC	CASGLGNEQFF	TRBV5-1	-	-	TRBJ2-1
TGTGCCAGCAGTAGGCGGAACACCGGGGAGCTGTTTTTT	CASSRRNTGELFF	TRBV12-3/TRBV12-4	-	few	TRBJ2-2
TGTGCCAGCAGTAACAGACAGGGGGCTAACACCGGGGAGCTGTTTTTT	CASSNRQGANTGELFF	TRBV12-3/TRBV12-4	TRBD1	many	TRBJ2-2
TGTGCCAGCAGCCAATTAGATGCTGGAAACACCATATATTTT	CASSQLDAGNTIYF	TRBV3-1	-	few	TRBJ1-3
TGTGCCAGCAGTCCCAGGACAGAGATCATGAACACTGAAGTTTTCTTT	CASSPRTEIMNTEVFF	TRBV6-6	-	-	TRBJ1-1
TGTGCTAGTGGTTTGGTACGATCGGGACAGGGGGTCGGAAACACTGAAGCTTTCTTT	CASGLVRSGQGVGNTEAFF	TRBV12-5	TRBD1	many	TRBJ1-1
TGCGCCAGCAGTGAGGGACAGGGAATGAAAGAGACCCAGTACTTC	CASSEGQGMKETQYF	TRBV10-1	TRBD1	-	TRBJ2-5
TGTGCCAGCAGCCCCTCAACAGGGGGAGTCTATGGCTACACCTTC	CASSPSTGGVYGYTF	TRBV14	TRBD1	-	TRBJ1-2
TGCAGCGTTGAGGAGTCGAGGGGGGGCCTCTACGATGAGCAGTTCTTC	CSVEESRGGLYDEQFF	TRBV29-1	-	few	TRBJ2-1
TGTGGATCGCAGGGGGCGCTCACCGGGGAGCTGTTTTTT	CGSQGALTGELFF	TRBV19	TRBD1	-	TRBJ2-2
TGCAGCGTTGAAGAGTTCGGGGACACCGACCTCTACGAGCAGTACTTC	CSVEEFGDTDLYEQYF	TRBV29-1	-	few	TRBJ2-7
TGCGCCAGCAGTCTAGGAAACGAGCAGTACTTC	CASSLGNEQYF	TRBV5-1	-	many	TRBJ2-7
TGTGCCAGCAGTTTATCTGCCATTGGCAGCTACGAGCAGTACTTC	CASSLSAIGSYEQYF	TRBV27	-	-	TRBJ2-7
TGCAGTGCTAGAGCAGAACTAGCGGAAGGGGTACCCTACGAGCAGTACTTC	CSARAELAEGVPYEQYF	TRBV20-1	TRBD2	many	TRBJ2-7
TGTGCCAGCAGCCTACCCGGACCCCGATGGGCCACCGGGGAGCTGTTTTTT	CASSLPGPRWATGELFF	TRBV3-1	-	-	TRBJ2-2
TGTGCCAGCAGCGTAGACGGGGGTAGCTATGGCTACACCTTC	CASSVDGGSYGYTF	TRBV9	-	few	TRBJ1-2
TGTGCCAGCAGCTCTACGAGCGATTCCAAAAACATTCAGTACTTC	CASSSTSDSKNIQYF	TRBV13	-	-	TRBJ2-4
TGTGCCAGCAACCCTATAGGGAGGGTCAATGAGCAGTTCTTC	CASNPIGRVNEQFF	TRBV11-2	TRBD2	few	TRBJ2-1
TGTGCCAGCTCACCACGGGGGAATGGTGAGCAGTTCTTC	CASSPRGNGEQFF	TRBV18	-	once	TRBJ2-1
TGTGCCAGCAAGGGTGAAAAACTGTTTTTT	CASKGEKLFF	TRBV25-1	-	few	TRBJ1-4
TGTGCCTGGAGTGATGGGGGAACTGAAGCTTTCTTT	CAWSDGGTEAFF	TRBV30	-	many	TRBJ1-1
TGTGCCAGCAGTTTACCCGAAACAGGGGTGGATACGCAGTATTTT	CASSLPETGVDTQYF	TRBV12-3/TRBV12-4	TRBD1	-	TRBJ2-3
TGTGCCAGCAGTTTAGGAGCGCCTAGCACAGATACGCAGTATTTT	CASSLGAPSTDTQYF	TRBV27	-	many	TRBJ2-3
TGTGCCACCAGCAGAAGCTCCTACAATGAGCAGTTCTTC	CATSRSSYNEQFF	TRBV24-1	-	-	TRBJ2-1
TGTGCCAGCAGCTTGGGGCCCAGAGCGGATACGCAGTATTTT	CASSLGPRADTQYF	TRBV5-6	-	few	TRBJ2-3
TGCGCCAGCAGCCAAGATAGACCGGTCGGCACAGATACGCAGTATTTT	CASSQDRPVGTDTQYF	TRBV4-1	-	-	TRBJ2-3
TGTGCCAGCAGCTTAGGGACAGCTGGCTACGAGCAGTACTTC	CASSLGTAGYEQYF	TRBV7-2	-	-	TRBJ2-7
TGTGCCAGCAGTTTATTAGCGGGAGCCCGCAATGAGCAGTTCTTC	CASSLLAGARNEQFF	TRBV12-3/TRBV12-4	TRBD2	few	TRBJ2-1
TGTGCCAGCAGCAGAACAGGGGAAATTCGCTCCTACGAGCAGTACTTC	CASSRTGEIRSYEQYF	TRBV13	TRBD1	many	TRBJ2-7
TGTGCCTGGAGCTGGGGAGGACACATTCAGTACTTC	CAWSWGGHIQYF	TRBV30	-	many	TRBJ2-4
TGTGCCAGCAGCTTACGCGCGGAGACCCAGTACTTC	CASSLRAETQYF	TRBV7-9	-	-	TRBJ2-5
TGTGCCAGCAAGCCGCCAGGGAATGAGCAGTTCTTC	CASKPPGNEQFF	TRBV6-2/TRBV6-3	-	few	TRBJ2-1
TGTGCCAGCAGCGTAGCAGTAGGGGGACTAGATTACAATGAGCAGTTCTTC	CASSVAVGGLDYNEQFF	TRBV9	TRBD2	-	TRBJ2-1
TGTGCCAGCAGCGGACAGGGGGTAAACGAGCAGTACTTC	CASSGQGVNEQYF	TRBV28	TRBD1	many	TRBJ2-7
TGTGCCAGCAGTTTGCTACTAGCGGGAGGGCGTTACAATGAGCAGTTCTTC	CASSLLLAGGRYNEQFF	TRBV28	TRBD2	-	TRBJ2-1
TGTGCCAGCAGCCCCCGGGCGGGGGAGAACACTGAAGCTTTCTTT	CASSPRAGENTEAFF	TRBV12-3/TRBV12-4	-	-	TRBJ1-1
TGTGCCAGCAGCCAATCAGAAGTGGAGGGAAACACCATATATTTT	CASSQSEVEGNTIYF	TRBV3-1	-	few	TRBJ1-3
TGTGCCAGCAGTTTCGGGACAGGGGGGACCTATGGCTACACCTTC	CASSFGTGGTYGYTF	TRBV6-5	TRBD1	-	TRBJ1-2
TGCGCCAGCAGCCAAGAAACCCAGACTACGGGTTACAATGAGCAGTTCTTC	CASSQETQTTGYNEQFF	TRBV4-1	-	many	TRBJ2-1
TGTGCCAGCTCACCATTACGCGGGACTAGCGGATACAATGAGCAGTTCTTC	CASSPLRGTSGYNEQFF	TRBV18	TRBD2	many	TRBJ2-1
TGTGCCAGCAGCTCCGGGACAGGGGGCGTTTATGGCTACACCTTC	CASSSGTGGVYGYTF	TRBV7-9	TRBD1	many	TRBJ1-2
TGTGCCAGCAGCTTAGCAGGGTCCGGGGGGAATGAGCAGTTCTTC	CASSLAGSGGNEQFF	TRBV7-6	TRBD2	few	TRBJ2-1
TGTGCCACCAGTGATCTTAGCTCGCGTGAGCAGTTCTTC	CATSDLSSREQFF	TRBV24-1	-	many	TRBJ2-1
TGTGCCAGCAGTTTAGGTCGCCAGGTGTTCTATGGCTACACCTTC	CASSLGRQVFYGYTF	TRBV12-3/TRBV12-4	-	few	TRBJ1-2
TGTGCCACCAGTGATCCCCCGCCAGATACGCAGTATTTT	CATSDPPPDTQYF	TRBV24-1	-	many	TRBJ2-3
TGCGCCAGCAGCCAAGAAGACAGGGCCCTCGTGGACACTGAAGCTTTCTTT	CASSQEDRALVDTEAFF	TRBV4-3	TRBD1	-	TRBJ1-1
TGCGCCAGCAGCTCAAGCACAGATACGCAGTATTTT	CASSSSTDTQYF	TRBV5-1	-	-	TRBJ2-3
TGTGCCATCAGTCACCCCCCCTTAGCGGGGGGCTACAATGAGCAGTTCTTC	CAISHPPLAGGYNEQFF	TRBV10-3	TRBD2	-	TRBJ2-1